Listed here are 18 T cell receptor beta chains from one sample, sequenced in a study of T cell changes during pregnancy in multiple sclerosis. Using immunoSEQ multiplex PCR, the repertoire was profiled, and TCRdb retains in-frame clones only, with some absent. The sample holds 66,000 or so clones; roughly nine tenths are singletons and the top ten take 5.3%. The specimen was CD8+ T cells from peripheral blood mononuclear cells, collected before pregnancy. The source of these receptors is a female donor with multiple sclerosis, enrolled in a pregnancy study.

The CDR3 DNA reads TGTGCCAGCAGCCAAGAACAGGGTTTGAGCAATCAGCCCCAGCATTTT. Amino acid sequence: CASSQEQGLSNQPQHF. The chain couples TRBV4-2 to TRBJ1-5; possibly TRBD1 for D (6 bases). CDR3 size: 16 residues. Germline-derived CDR1 and CDR2 are LGHNA and YNFKEQ. V lost 0 bases, J lost 1 base, and 10 bases lay in between.

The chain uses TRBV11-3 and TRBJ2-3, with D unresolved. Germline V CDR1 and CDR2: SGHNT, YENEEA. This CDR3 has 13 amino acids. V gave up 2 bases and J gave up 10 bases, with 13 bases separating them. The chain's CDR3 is CASSLTLETAQYF. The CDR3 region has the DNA TGTGCCAGCAGCTTAACTCTAGAAACCGCGCAGTATTTT.

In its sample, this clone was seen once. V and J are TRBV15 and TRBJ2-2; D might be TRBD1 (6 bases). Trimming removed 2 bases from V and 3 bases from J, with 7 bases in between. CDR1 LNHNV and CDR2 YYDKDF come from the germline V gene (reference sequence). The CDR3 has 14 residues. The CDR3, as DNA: TGTGCCACCAGCAGAAACAGGGACACCGGGGAGCTGTTTTTT. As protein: CATSRNRDTGELFF.

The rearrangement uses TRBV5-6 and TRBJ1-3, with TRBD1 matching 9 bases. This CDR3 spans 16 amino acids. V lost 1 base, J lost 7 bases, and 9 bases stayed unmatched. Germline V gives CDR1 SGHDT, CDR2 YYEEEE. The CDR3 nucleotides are TGTGCCAGCAGCTTGTCCTTCCGGACAGGGGTGAACACCATATATTTT. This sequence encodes CASSLSFRTGVNTIYF.

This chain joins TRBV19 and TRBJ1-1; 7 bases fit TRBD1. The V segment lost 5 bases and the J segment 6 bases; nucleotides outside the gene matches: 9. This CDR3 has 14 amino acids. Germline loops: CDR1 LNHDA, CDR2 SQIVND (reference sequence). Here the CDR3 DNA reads TGTGCCAGTAGTGTGGGGACAGCGAGGGCTGAAGCTTTCTTT. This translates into CASSVGTARAEAFF.

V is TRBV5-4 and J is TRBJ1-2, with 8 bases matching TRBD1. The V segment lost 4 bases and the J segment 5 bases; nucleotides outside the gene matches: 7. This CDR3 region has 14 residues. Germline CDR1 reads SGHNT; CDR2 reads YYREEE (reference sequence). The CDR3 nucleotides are TGTGCCAGCAGCGAACAGGGGGGGATTTATGGCTACACCTTC. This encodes CASSEQGGIYGYTF.

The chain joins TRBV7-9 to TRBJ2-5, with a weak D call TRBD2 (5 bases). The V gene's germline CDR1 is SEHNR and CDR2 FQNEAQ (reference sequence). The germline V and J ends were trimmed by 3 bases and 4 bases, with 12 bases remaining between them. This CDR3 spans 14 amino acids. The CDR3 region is CASSFPNGGETQYF. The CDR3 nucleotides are TGTGCCAGCAGCTTCCCCAACGGAGGAGAGACCCAGTACTTC.

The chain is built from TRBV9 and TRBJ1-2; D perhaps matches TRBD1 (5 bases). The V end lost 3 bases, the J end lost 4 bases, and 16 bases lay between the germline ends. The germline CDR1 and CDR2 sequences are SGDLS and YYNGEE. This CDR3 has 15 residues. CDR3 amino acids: CASSAAGEGPYGYTF. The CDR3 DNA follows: TGTGCCAGCAGCGCCGCGGGGGAGGGGCCCTATGGCTACACCTTC.

CDR3 DNA sequence: TGTGCCAGCAGTGAGAGGGGGCTGTACGAGCAGTACTTC. Protein: CASSERGLYEQYF. The V call is TRBV11-3, the J call TRBJ2-7; 7 nucleotides line up with TRBD1. Per germline, CDR1 SGHNT and CDR2 YENEEA. CDR3 length equals 13 residues. The V gene end was trimmed by 6 bases and the J gene end by 4 bases; junction bases not matched to a gene: 6.

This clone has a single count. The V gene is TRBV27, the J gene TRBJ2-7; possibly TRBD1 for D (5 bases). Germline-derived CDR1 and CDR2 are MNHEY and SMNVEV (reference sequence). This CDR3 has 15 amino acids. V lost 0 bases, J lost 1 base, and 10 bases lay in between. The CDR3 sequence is CASSLSLDISYEQYF. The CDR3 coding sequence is TGTGCCAGCAGTTTATCCCTGGACATTTCCTACGAGCAGTACTTC.

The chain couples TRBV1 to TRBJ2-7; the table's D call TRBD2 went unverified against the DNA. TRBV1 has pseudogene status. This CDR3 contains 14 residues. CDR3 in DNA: TGCACCAGCAGCCACCGAGCGGGGGACTACGAGCAGTACTTC. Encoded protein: CTSSHRAGDYEQYF.

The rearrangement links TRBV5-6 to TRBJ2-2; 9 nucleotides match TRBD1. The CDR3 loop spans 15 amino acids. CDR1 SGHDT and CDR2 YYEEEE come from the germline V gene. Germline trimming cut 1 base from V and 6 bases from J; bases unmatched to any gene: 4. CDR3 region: CASSLLGQGPGELFF. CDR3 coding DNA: TGTGCCAGCAGCTTGTTGGGACAGGGTCCCGGGGAGCTGTTTTTT.

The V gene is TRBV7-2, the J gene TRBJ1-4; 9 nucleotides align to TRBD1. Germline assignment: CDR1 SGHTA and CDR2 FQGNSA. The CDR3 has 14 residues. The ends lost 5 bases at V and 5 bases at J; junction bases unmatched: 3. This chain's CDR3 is CASSETGGNEKLFF. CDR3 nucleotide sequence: TGTGCCAGCAGCGAGACAGGGGGGAATGAAAAACTGTTTTTT.

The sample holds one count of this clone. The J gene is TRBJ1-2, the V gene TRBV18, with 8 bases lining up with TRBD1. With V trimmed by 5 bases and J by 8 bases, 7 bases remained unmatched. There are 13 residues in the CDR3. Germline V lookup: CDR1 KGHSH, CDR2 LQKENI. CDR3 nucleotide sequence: TGTGCCAGCTCAGCAGGGGGCGAGAGAGGCTACACCTTC. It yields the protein CASSAGGERGYTF.

The CDR3 sequence is CASTGGYNSPLHF. The CDR3 bases are TGTGCCAGCACGGGCGGGTATAATTCACCCCTCCACTTT. This chain connects TRBV6-5 to TRBJ1-6; D remains ambiguous. Germline values: CDR1 MNHEY, CDR2 SVGAGI. V was cut by 7 bases and J by 4 bases, with 8 bases left in between. This CDR3 is built from 13 residues.

CDR3 nucleotides: TGTGCCAGCAGCCAGATAGCGGGGGGGTACAATGAGCAGTTCTTC. Amino acid sequence: CASSQIAGGYNEQFF. The chain links TRBV5-6 to TRBJ2-1; 11 bases fit TRBD2. The CDR3 spans 15 residues. V gave up 4 bases and J gave up 4 bases; unmatched junction bases: 4. The germline V gene encodes CDR1 SGHDT and CDR2 YYEEEE. Drawing the rest from reference TRBV5-6 and TRBJ2-1, the complete variable domain is DAGVTQSPTHLIKTRGQQVTLRCSPKSGHDTVSWYQQALGQGPQFIFQYYEEEERQRGNFPDRFSGHQFPNYSSELNVNALLLGDSALYLCASSQIAGGYNEQFFGPGTRLTVL.

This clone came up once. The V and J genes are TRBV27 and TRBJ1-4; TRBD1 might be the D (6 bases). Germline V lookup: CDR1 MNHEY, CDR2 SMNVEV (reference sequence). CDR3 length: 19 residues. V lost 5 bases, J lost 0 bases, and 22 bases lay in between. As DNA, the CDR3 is TGTGCCAGCAGTACCCAAGTAGTGGGACACCCTTCAACTAATGAAAAACTGTTTTTT. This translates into CASSTQVVGHPSTNEKLFF.

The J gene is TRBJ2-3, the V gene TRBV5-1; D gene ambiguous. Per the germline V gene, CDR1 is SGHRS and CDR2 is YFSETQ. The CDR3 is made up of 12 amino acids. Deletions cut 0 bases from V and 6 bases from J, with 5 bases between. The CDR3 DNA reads TGCGCCAGCAGCTTGGACACCGATACGCAGTATTTT. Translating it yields CASSLDTDTQYF.